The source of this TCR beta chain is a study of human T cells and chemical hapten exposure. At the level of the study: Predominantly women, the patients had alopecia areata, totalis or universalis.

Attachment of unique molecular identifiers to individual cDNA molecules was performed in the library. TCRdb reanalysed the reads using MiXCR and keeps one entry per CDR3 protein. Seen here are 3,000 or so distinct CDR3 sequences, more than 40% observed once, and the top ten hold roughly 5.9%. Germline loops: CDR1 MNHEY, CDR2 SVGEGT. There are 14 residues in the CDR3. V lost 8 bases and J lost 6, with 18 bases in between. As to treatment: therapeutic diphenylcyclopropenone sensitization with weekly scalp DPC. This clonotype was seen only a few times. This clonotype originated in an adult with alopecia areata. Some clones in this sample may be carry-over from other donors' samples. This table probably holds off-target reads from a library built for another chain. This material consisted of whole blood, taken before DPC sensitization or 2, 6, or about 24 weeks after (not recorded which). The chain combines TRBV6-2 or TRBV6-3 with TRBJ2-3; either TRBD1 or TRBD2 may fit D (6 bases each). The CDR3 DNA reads TGTGCCAGCGGACAGACGGCGGGGTCGGATACGCAGTATTTT. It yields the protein CASGQTAGSDTQYF.